This T cell receptor beta chain was observed in a study of shared clonotypes between healthy human individuals. This CDR3 comprises 18 residues. J lost 0 bases, V lost 4 bases, and 9 bases had no gene match. Germline CDR1 is SGHRS and CDR2 is YFSETQ. CD4+ cell separation produced CD45RA+ naive and CD45RA-negative memory subsets. In the authors' methods: In the immunoSEQ data, sequences were junction-only and lacked quality scores, so filtering differed. The protocol was immunoSEQ multiplex PCR, while the TCRdb copy is restricted to in-frame clones and leaves out a portion. Clone size and the V and J calls come from that table; the DNA yielded D and trimming. The sample shows approximately 1,500,000 clones, approximately 98% of them seen only once.

Material for sequencing was naive CD4+ T cells sorted from blood. Stated subset: CD45RA+ positively selected. The sequence derives from a man between 25 and 39 years old in good health. V is TRBV5-1 and J is TRBJ2-1; 11 bases align to TRBD2. The CDR3 sequence is CASSAGTSGDHSYNEQFF. The DNA for the CDR3 is TGCGCCAGCAGCGCCGGGACTAGCGGAGACCACTCCTACAATGAGCAGTTCTTC.